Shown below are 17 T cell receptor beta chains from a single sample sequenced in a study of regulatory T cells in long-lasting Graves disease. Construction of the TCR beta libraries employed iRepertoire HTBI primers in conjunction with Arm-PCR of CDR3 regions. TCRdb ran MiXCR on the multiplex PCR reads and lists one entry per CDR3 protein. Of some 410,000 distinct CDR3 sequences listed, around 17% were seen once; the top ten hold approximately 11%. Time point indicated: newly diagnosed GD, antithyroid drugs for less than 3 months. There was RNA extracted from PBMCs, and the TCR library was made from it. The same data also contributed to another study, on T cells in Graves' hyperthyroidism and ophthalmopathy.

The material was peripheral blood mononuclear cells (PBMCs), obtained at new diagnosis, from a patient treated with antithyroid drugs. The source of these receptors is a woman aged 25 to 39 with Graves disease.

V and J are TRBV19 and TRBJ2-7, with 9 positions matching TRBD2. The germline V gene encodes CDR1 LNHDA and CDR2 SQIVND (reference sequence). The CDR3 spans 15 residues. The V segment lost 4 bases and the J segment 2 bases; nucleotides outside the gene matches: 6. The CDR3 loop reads CASSTGTSYTYEQYF. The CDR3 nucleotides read TGTGCCAGTAGTACCGGGACTAGCTACACCTACGAGCAGTACTTC.

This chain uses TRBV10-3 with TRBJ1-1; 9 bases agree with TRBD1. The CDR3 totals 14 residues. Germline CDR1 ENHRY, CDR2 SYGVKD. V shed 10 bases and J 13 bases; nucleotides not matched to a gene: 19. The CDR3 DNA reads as TGTGCCACCGCCGGGGGACAGGGAATGGTACCTGGTTTCTTT. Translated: CATAGGQGMVPGFF.

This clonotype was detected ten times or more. In DNA, the CDR3 is TGTGCCAGCAGCCAAGATCAGGCGGGAGCCTACGAGCAGTACTTC. Translating it yields CASSQDQAGAYEQYF. The chain links TRBV3-1 to TRBJ2-7; TRBD2 matches at 7 bases. The CDR3 runs 15 residues. The V gene's germline CDR1 is LGHDT and CDR2 YNNKEL (reference sequence). Losses at the gene ends were 0 bases for V and 2 bases for J; bases not matched to a gene: 4.

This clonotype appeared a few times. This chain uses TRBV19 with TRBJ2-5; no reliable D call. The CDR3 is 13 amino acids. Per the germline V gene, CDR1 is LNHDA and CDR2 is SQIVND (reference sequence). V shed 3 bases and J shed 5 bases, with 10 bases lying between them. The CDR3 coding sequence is TGTGCCAGTAGTATTCTGTTTGACGAGACCCAGTACTTC. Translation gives CASSILFDETQYF.

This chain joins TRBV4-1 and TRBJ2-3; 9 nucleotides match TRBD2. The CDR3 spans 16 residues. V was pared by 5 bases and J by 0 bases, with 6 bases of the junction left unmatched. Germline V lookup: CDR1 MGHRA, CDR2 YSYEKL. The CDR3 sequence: CASSSRTSASTDTQYF. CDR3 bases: TGCGCCAGCAGCTCGAGGACTAGCGCGAGCACAGATACGCAGTATTTT.

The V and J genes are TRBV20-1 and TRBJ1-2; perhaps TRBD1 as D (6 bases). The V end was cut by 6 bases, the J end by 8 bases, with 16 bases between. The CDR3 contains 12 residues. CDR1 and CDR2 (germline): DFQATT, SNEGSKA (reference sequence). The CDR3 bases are TGCAGTGCCGAAAAGGGGGGGAGAGGCTACACCTTC. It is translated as CSAEKGGRGYTF.

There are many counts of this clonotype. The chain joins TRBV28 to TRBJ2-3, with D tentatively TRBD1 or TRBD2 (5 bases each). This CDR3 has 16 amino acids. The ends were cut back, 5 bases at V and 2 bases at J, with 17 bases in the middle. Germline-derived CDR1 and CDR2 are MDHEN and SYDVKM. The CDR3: CASSVPRGAATDTQYF. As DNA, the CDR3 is TGTGCCAGCAGTGTACCTAGGGGAGCGGCCACAGATACGCAGTATTTT. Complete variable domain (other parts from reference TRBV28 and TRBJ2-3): DVKVTQSSRYLVKRTGEKVFLECVQDMDHENMFWYRQDPGLGLRLIYFSYDVKMKEKGDIPEGYSVSREKKERFSLILESASTNQTSMYLCASSVPRGAATDTQYFGPGTRLTVL.

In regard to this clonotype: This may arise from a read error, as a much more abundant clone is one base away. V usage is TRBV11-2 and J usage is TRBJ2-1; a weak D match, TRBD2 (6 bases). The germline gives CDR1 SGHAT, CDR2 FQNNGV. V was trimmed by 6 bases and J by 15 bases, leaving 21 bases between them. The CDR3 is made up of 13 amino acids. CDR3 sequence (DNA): TGTGCCAGCAGTCCTACAACTAGCAGGAAGGGGTTCTTC. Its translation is CASSPTTSRKGFF.

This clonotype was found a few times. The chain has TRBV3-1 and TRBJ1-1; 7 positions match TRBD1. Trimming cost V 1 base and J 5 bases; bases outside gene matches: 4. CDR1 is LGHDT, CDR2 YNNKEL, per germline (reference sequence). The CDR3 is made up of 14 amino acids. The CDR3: CASSQGQGSTEAFF. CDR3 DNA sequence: TGTGCCAGCAGCCAAGGACAGGGAAGTACTGAAGCTTTCTTT.

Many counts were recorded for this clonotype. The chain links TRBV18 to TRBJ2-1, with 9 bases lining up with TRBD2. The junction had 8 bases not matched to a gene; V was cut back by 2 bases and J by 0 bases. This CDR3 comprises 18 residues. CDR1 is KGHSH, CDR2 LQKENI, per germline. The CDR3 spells CASSPGGLAGSSYNEQFF. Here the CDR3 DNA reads TGTGCCAGCTCACCAGGGGGACTAGCCGGTAGCTCCTACAATGAGCAGTTCTTC.

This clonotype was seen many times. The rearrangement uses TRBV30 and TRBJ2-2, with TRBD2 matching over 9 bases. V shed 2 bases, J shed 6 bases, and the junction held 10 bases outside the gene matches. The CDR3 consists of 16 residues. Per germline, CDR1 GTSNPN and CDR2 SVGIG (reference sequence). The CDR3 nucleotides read TGTGCCTGGAGTCACCGATCCGGGACTAGCCCCGGGGAGCTGTTTTTT. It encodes CAWSHRSGTSPGELFF. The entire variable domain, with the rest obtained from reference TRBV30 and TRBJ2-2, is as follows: SQTIHQWPATLVQPVGSPLSLECTVEGTSNPNLYWYRQAAGRGLQLLFYSVGIGQISSEVPQNLSASRPQDRQFILSSKKLLLSDSGFYLCAWSHRSGTSPGELFFGEGSRLTVL.

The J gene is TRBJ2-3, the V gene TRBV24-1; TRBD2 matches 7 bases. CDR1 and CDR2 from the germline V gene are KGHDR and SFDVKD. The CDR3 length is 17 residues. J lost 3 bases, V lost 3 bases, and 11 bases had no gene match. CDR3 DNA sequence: TGTGCCACCAGTGATCCGCCGGGAGGAGGAGCAACAGATACGCAGTATTTT. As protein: CATSDPPGGGATDTQYF.

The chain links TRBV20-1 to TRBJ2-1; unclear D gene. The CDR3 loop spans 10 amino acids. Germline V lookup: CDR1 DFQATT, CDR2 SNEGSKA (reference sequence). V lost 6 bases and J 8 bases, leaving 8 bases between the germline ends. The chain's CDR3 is CSAIGYEQFF. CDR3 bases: TGCAGTGCCATAGGATATGAGCAGTTCTTC.

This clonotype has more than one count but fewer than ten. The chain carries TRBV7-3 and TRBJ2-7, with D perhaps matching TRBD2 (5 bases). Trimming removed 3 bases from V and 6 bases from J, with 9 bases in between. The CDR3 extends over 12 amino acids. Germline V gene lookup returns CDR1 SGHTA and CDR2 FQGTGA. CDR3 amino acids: CASSFTSGEQYF. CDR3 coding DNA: TGTGCCAGCAGCTTTACGAGCGGCGAGCAGTACTTC. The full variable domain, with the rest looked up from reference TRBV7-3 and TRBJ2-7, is GAGVSQTPSNKVTEKGKYVELRCDPISGHTALYWYRQSLGQGPEFLIYFQGTGAADDSGLPNDRFFAVRPEGSVSTLKIQRTERGDSAVYLCASSFTSGEQYFGPGTRLTVT.

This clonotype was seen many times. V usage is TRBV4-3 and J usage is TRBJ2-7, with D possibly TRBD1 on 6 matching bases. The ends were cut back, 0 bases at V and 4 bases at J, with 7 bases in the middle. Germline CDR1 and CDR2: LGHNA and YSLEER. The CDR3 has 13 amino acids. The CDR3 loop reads CASSQDRGYEQYF. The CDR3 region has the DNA TGCGCCAGCAGCCAAGACAGGGGTTACGAGCAGTACTTC.

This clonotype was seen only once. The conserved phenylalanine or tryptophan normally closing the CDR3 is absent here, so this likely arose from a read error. CDR3 DNA: TGTGCCAGCTCACCTCTCACCGGTCGTGACACTGAAGCTTTCCTT. As protein: CASSPLTGRDTEAFL. The chain links TRBV18 to TRBJ1-1; D not certain. The CDR3 has 15 residues. Looked up from germline, CDR1 is KGHSH and CDR2 is LQKENI. Trimming took off 3 bases at V and 3 bases at J, with 14 bases between the two ends.

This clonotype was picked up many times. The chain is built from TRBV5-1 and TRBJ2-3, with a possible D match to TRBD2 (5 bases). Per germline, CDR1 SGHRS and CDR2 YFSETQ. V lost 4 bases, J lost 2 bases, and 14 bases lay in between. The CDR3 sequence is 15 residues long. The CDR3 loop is CASSVLGSFTDTQYF. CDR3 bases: TGCGCCAGCAGCGTCCTAGGGAGCTTCACAGATACGCAGTATTTT.